The rows below give T cell receptor beta chains drawn from one sample of a study of blood T cell repertoires in COVID-19. Measured with immunoSEQ multiplex PCR; TCRdb has only the in-frame clones, and not every one. The table lists around 110,000 clones, around 80% of them singletons. Sequencing used peripheral blood. Every receptor here comes from a man between 60 and 70 years old with active or convalescent COVID-19. CDR3s include the opening cysteine and the closing phenylalanine or tryptophan. Each record gives: V gene, J gene, CDR3 length, D gene, clone size, CDR3 DNA, CDR3 protein. The D gene is left open where the match is weak. Not every row has a clone size; where given, it reads once, few, many or a size class.

V gene: TRBV14; J gene: TRBJ2-7; CDR3 length: 12; D gene: -; clone size: few; CDR3 DNA: TGTGCCAGCAGCGCACAGGGCTACGAGCAGTACTTC; CDR3 protein: CASSAQGYEQYF
V gene: TRBV28; J gene: TRBJ2-5; CDR3 length: 16; D gene: TRBD2; clone size: -; CDR3 DNA: TGTGCCAGCAGTTCCTCCGGGACTAGCGGGAGCGAGACCCAGTACTTC; CDR3 protein: CASSSSGTSGSETQYF
V gene: TRBV6-2/TRBV6-3; J gene: TRBJ2-5; CDR3 length: 14; D gene: TRBD1; clone size: -; CDR3 DNA: TGTGCCAGCAGTCCAACAAGACAGGGGGAGACCCAGTACTTC; CDR3 protein: CASSPTRQGETQYF
V gene: TRBV28; J gene: TRBJ2-7; CDR3 length: 15; D gene: TRBD1; clone size: -; CDR3 DNA: TGTGCCAGCAGTGCGTTCGAGAACAGGGGGTACGAGCAGTACTTC; CDR3 protein: CASSAFENRGYEQYF
V gene: TRBV30; J gene: TRBJ2-2; CDR3 length: 13; D gene: -; clone size: -; CDR3 DNA: TGTGCCTGGAGAGGACACTACACCGGGGAGCTGTTTTTT; CDR3 protein: CAWRGHYTGELFF
V gene: TRBV6-1; J gene: TRBJ2-1; CDR3 length: 16; D gene: -; clone size: -; CDR3 DNA: TGTGCCAGCAGTGAAGTTCCGCGGGGGCCCTACAATGAGCAGTTCTTC; CDR3 protein: CASSEVPRGPYNEQFF
V gene: TRBV7-8; J gene: TRBJ1-4; CDR3 length: 14; D gene: TRBD1; clone size: once; CDR3 DNA: TGTGCCAGCAGCTCCGACAGGGTCGGGGAAAAACTGTTTTTT; CDR3 protein: CASSSDRVGEKLFF
V gene: TRBV12-3/TRBV12-4; J gene: TRBJ1-2; CDR3 length: 13; D gene: -; clone size: -; CDR3 DNA: TGTGCCAGCAGTTTTACAGGGACGAACGGCTACACCTTC; CDR3 protein: CASSFTGTNGYTF
V gene: TRBV20-1; J gene: TRBJ2-7; CDR3 length: 14; D gene: TRBD1; clone size: -; CDR3 DNA: TGCAGTGCTAGTGGAGACAGGGATGGGAACGAGCAGTACTTC; CDR3 protein: CSASGDRDGNEQYF
V gene: TRBV4-2; J gene: TRBJ2-6; CDR3 length: 16; D gene: -; clone size: -; CDR3 DNA: TGTGCCAGCAGCCTTACCTCAGGGGCTGGGGCCAACGTCCTGACTTTC; CDR3 protein: CASSLTSGAGANVLTF
V gene: TRBV11-3; J gene: TRBJ2-1; CDR3 length: 12; D gene: -; clone size: -; CDR3 DNA: TGTGCCAGCAGCTTAGAACTAGGTGAGCAGTTCTTC; CDR3 protein: CASSLELGEQFF
V gene: TRBV30; J gene: TRBJ2-7; CDR3 length: 16; D gene: TRBD2; clone size: -; CDR3 DNA: TGTGCCTGGAGTGTAAGGGGAGCGGGAGGGGGGTACGAGCAGTACTTC; CDR3 protein: CAWSVRGAGGGYEQYF
V gene: TRBV7-8; J gene: TRBJ2-5; CDR3 length: 16; D gene: TRBD1; clone size: -; CDR3 DNA: TGTGCCAGCAGCTTCTGGACAGGGAGGATCCAAGAGACCCAGTACTTC; CDR3 protein: CASSFWTGRIQETQYF
V gene: TRBV5-1; J gene: TRBJ2-1; CDR3 length: 15; D gene: TRBD1; clone size: -; CDR3 DNA: TGCGCCAGCAGCGAACAGGGGGCCGCCTACAATGAGCAGTTCTTC; CDR3 protein: CASSEQGAAYNEQFF
V gene: TRBV9; J gene: TRBJ1-2; CDR3 length: 14; D gene: -; clone size: -; CDR3 DNA: TGTGCCAGCAGCGCGGACACGCGCTTCTGGGGCTACACCTTC; CDR3 protein: CASSADTRFWGYTF
V gene: TRBV9; J gene: TRBJ2-2; CDR3 length: 13; D gene: -; clone size: few; CDR3 DNA: TGTGCCAGCAGCGCGAGGGTTGCCGGGGAGCTGTTTTTT; CDR3 protein: CASSARVAGELFF
V gene: TRBV11-3; J gene: TRBJ2-7; CDR3 length: 13; D gene: -; clone size: -; CDR3 DNA: TGTGCCAGCAGTCTGGGACACGGGTACGAGCAGTACTTC; CDR3 protein: CASSLGHGYEQYF
V gene: TRBV6-5; J gene: TRBJ2-3; CDR3 length: 15; D gene: TRBD2; clone size: -; CDR3 DNA: TGTGCCAGCAGTTATTCGACTAGCGGGACAGATACGCAGTATTTT; CDR3 protein: CASSYSTSGTDTQYF
V gene: TRBV5-4; J gene: TRBJ1-5; CDR3 length: 13; D gene: -; clone size: -; CDR3 DNA: TGTGCCAGCAGTGAAGACAGGTTTCAGCCCCAGCATTTT; CDR3 protein: CASSEDRFQPQHF
V gene: TRBV7-9; J gene: TRBJ2-7; CDR3 length: 15; D gene: TRBD2; clone size: -; CDR3 DNA: TGTGCCAGCAGCCGGGGACTAGCGGAAACCTACGAGCAGTACTTC; CDR3 protein: CASSRGLAETYEQYF
V gene: TRBV6-2/TRBV6-3; J gene: TRBJ1-5; CDR3 length: 16; D gene: -; clone size: -; CDR3 DNA: TGTGCCAGCAGTTGGGGAACAGGGCATAGCAATCAGCCCCAGCATTTT; CDR3 protein: CASSWGTGHSNQPQHF
V gene: TRBV5-4; J gene: TRBJ2-7; CDR3 length: 16; D gene: -; clone size: -; CDR3 DNA: TGTGCCAGCAGACCCCCCGGGAACGCCAGTCCCTACGAGCAGTACTTC; CDR3 protein: CASRPPGNASPYEQYF
V gene: TRBV9; J gene: TRBJ2-3; CDR3 length: 12; D gene: -; clone size: -; CDR3 DNA: TGTGCCAGCAGCGTAGGAGGCGATACGCAGTATTTT; CDR3 protein: CASSVGGDTQYF
V gene: TRBV25-1; J gene: TRBJ2-7; CDR3 length: 15; D gene: TRBD2; clone size: -; CDR3 DNA: TGTGCCAGCAGCGTAACGGCGGGACTAGCGTTCGAGCAGTACTTC; CDR3 protein: CASSVTAGLAFEQYF
V gene: TRBV10-3; J gene: TRBJ2-1; CDR3 length: 14; D gene: TRBD2; clone size: -; CDR3 DNA: TGTGCCATCAGTGGGACTAGCGGGGGAGATGAGCAGTTCTTC; CDR3 protein: CAISGTSGGDEQFF
V gene: TRBV9; J gene: TRBJ2-2; CDR3 length: 17; D gene: TRBD2; clone size: -; CDR3 DNA: TGTGCCAGCAGCGTAGGTTCAGGACTAGCTACCACCGGGGAGCTGTTTTTT; CDR3 protein: CASSVGSGLATTGELFF
V gene: TRBV4-1; J gene: TRBJ2-1; CDR3 length: 13; D gene: -; clone size: -; CDR3 DNA: TGCGCCTTAACCCCCGGGTTTATGGCCTGGCAGTTCTTC; CDR3 protein: CALTPGFMAWQFF
V gene: TRBV7-9; J gene: TRBJ2-7; CDR3 length: 14; D gene: -; clone size: -; CDR3 DNA: TGTGCCAGCAGCTCAACAGGAGACACCTACGAGCAGTACTTC; CDR3 protein: CASSSTGDTYEQYF
V gene: TRBV5-1; J gene: TRBJ2-7; CDR3 length: 17; D gene: TRBD1; clone size: -; CDR3 DNA: TGCGCCAGCAGCTTAGGGGGACAGACGAGACGAACCTACGAGCAGTACTTC; CDR3 protein: CASSLGGQTRRTYEQYF
V gene: TRBV7-2; J gene: TRBJ1-5; CDR3 length: 16; D gene: -; clone size: few; CDR3 DNA: TGTGCCAGCAGCTGGGGGGGCACCTATAGCAATCAGCCCCAGCATTTT; CDR3 protein: CASSWGGTYSNQPQHF
V gene: TRBV6-4; J gene: TRBJ1-2; CDR3 length: 13; D gene: -; clone size: -; CDR3 DNA: TGTGCCAGCAGTGACAACCCGCCCTATCGCTACACCTTC; CDR3 protein: CASSDNPPYRYTF
V gene: TRBV10-3; J gene: TRBJ2-1; CDR3 length: 14; D gene: TRBD1; clone size: -; CDR3 DNA: TGTGCCATCCGCCCGGACAGGGGGCTCAATGAGCAGTTCTTC; CDR3 protein: CAIRPDRGLNEQFF
V gene: TRBV2; J gene: TRBJ2-7; CDR3 length: 14; D gene: TRBD1; clone size: -; CDR3 DNA: TGTGCCAGCAGTGGGACAGGGAGCTCCTACGAGCAGTACTTC; CDR3 protein: CASSGTGSSYEQYF
V gene: TRBV4-1; J gene: TRBJ2-2; CDR3 length: 17; D gene: TRBD2; clone size: -; CDR3 DNA: TGCGCCAGCAGCCAGGGTGGTGGCCTAGCGGAATCCGGGGAGCTGTTTTTT; CDR3 protein: CASSQGGGLAESGELFF
V gene: TRBV24-1; J gene: TRBJ2-1; CDR3 length: 14; D gene: TRBD2; clone size: -; CDR3 DNA: TGTGCCACCAGTGATGTCAGCGGGAGAGGTGAGCAGTTCTTC; CDR3 protein: CATSDVSGRGEQFF
V gene: TRBV18; J gene: TRBJ2-7; CDR3 length: 14; D gene: -; clone size: few; CDR3 DNA: TGTGCCAGCTCCACGGCAGGGGGGCCCTACGAGCAGTACTTC; CDR3 protein: CASSTAGGPYEQYF
V gene: TRBV18; J gene: TRBJ2-7; CDR3 length: 16; D gene: TRBD1; clone size: -; CDR3 DNA: TGTGCCAGCTCACCCGCGGGACAGGGGGCTGCCTACGAGCAGTACTTC; CDR3 protein: CASSPAGQGAAYEQYF
V gene: TRBV7-3; J gene: TRBJ2-3; CDR3 length: 15; D gene: -; clone size: -; CDR3 DNA: TGTGCCAGCAGCTTAACGTCGGTTACAGGAGATACGCAGTATTTT; CDR3 protein: CASSLTSVTGDTQYF
V gene: TRBV9; J gene: TRBJ2-3; CDR3 length: 15; D gene: TRBD2; clone size: -; CDR3 DNA: TGTGCCAGCAGCATAAGCGGGAGTAGCACAGATACGCAGTATTTT; CDR3 protein: CASSISGSSTDTQYF
V gene: TRBV5-4; J gene: TRBJ2-5; CDR3 length: 15; D gene: TRBD2; clone size: -; CDR3 DNA: TGTGCCAGCAGCTTAGTACTAGCGGCCGGGCAGACCCAGTACTTC; CDR3 protein: CASSLVLAAGQTQYF
V gene: TRBV5-6; J gene: TRBJ2-1; CDR3 length: 16; D gene: -; clone size: -; CDR3 DNA: TGTGCCAGCAGCCCTCCCGGGAGTACCTCCTACAATGAGCAGTTCTTC; CDR3 protein: CASSPPGSTSYNEQFF
V gene: TRBV28; J gene: TRBJ1-5; CDR3 length: 15; D gene: -; clone size: -; CDR3 DNA: TGTGCCAGCAGTTTAATGGGAGGGAGAGCGGGGCCCCAGCATTTT; CDR3 protein: CASSLMGGRAGPQHF
V gene: TRBV5-4; J gene: TRBJ2-1; CDR3 length: 13; D gene: -; clone size: few; CDR3 DNA: TGTGCCAGCAGCTTTAGCGGCTACAATGAGCAGTTCTTC; CDR3 protein: CASSFSGYNEQFF
V gene: TRBV28; J gene: TRBJ1-5; CDR3 length: 11; D gene: -; clone size: -; CDR3 DNA: TGTGCCAGCAGCTCTTCCCAGCCCCAGCATTTT; CDR3 protein: CASSSSQPQHF
V gene: TRBV28; J gene: TRBJ1-6; CDR3 length: 12; D gene: -; clone size: few; CDR3 DNA: TGTGCCAGCAGTTCTAGGGGTGGACCCCTCCACTTT; CDR3 protein: CASSSRGGPLHF
V gene: TRBV20-1; J gene: TRBJ2-7; CDR3 length: 15; D gene: -; clone size: few; CDR3 DNA: TGCAGTGCTAGTGGGTCTGGGGCAGGCCGCTACGAGCAGTACTTC; CDR3 protein: CSASGSGAGRYEQYF
V gene: TRBV15; J gene: TRBJ2-2; CDR3 length: 16; D gene: TRBD2; clone size: few; CDR3 DNA: TGTGCCACCAGCAGAGATCGCGGGAGAAGCACCGGGGAGCTGTTTTTT; CDR3 protein: CATSRDRGRSTGELFF
V gene: TRBV29-1; J gene: TRBJ2-7; CDR3 length: 12; D gene: -; clone size: -; CDR3 DNA: TGCAGCGTTGAAGCAGGGAGGAACGAGCAGTACTTC; CDR3 protein: CSVEAGRNEQYF
V gene: TRBV18; J gene: TRBJ2-1; CDR3 length: 15; D gene: -; clone size: many; CDR3 DNA: TGTGCCAGCTCACCAGGGGTAGGGGCAAGGTATGAGCAGTTCTTC; CDR3 protein: CASSPGVGARYEQFF
V gene: TRBV6-5; J gene: TRBJ2-1; CDR3 length: 15; D gene: -; clone size: -; CDR3 DNA: TGTGCCAGCACTAGACTAGTCGGGCCAGAAAATGAGCAGTTCTTC; CDR3 protein: CASTRLVGPENEQFF
V gene: TRBV11-3; J gene: TRBJ2-1; CDR3 length: 12; D gene: -; clone size: once; CDR3 DNA: TGTGCCAGCAGCTTGACTAGATCCGAGCAGTTCTTC; CDR3 protein: CASSLTRSEQFF
V gene: TRBV5-4; J gene: TRBJ2-1; CDR3 length: 15; D gene: TRBD1; clone size: -; CDR3 DNA: TGTGCCAGCAGCCTACGGGACAGGGCGACCAATGAGCAGTTCTTC; CDR3 protein: CASSLRDRATNEQFF
V gene: TRBV5-1; J gene: TRBJ1-4; CDR3 length: 14; D gene: -; clone size: -; CDR3 DNA: TGCGCCAGCAGCTTGGGACAGCCTAATGAAAAACTGTTTTTT; CDR3 protein: CASSLGQPNEKLFF
V gene: TRBV18; J gene: TRBJ1-4; CDR3 length: 12; D gene: TRBD1; clone size: -; CDR3 DNA: TGTGCCAGCTCATCGGACAGGGAAAGACTGTTTTTT; CDR3 protein: CASSSDRERLFF
V gene: TRBV9; J gene: TRBJ2-1; CDR3 length: 16; D gene: TRBD2; clone size: -; CDR3 DNA: TGTGCCAGCAGCGGGCGGACTAGCGGGAGTGCGGGTGAGCAGTTCTTC; CDR3 protein: CASSGRTSGSAGEQFF
V gene: TRBV7-2; J gene: TRBJ2-3; CDR3 length: 16; D gene: -; clone size: once; CDR3 DNA: TGTGCCAGCAGTTCTGGATGGAGGGGTTTCACAGATACGCAGTATTTT; CDR3 protein: CASSSGWRGFTDTQYF
V gene: TRBV7-6; J gene: TRBJ2-7; CDR3 length: 15; D gene: TRBD2; clone size: -; CDR3 DNA: TGTGCCAGCAGCTTCACCTCTAGCGGAGACTACGAGCAGTACTTC; CDR3 protein: CASSFTSSGDYEQYF
V gene: TRBV20-1; J gene: TRBJ2-5; CDR3 length: 16; D gene: TRBD2; clone size: -; CDR3 DNA: TGCAGTGCTAGTAAAGGAAGCGGGAGGGCCGATGAGACCCAGTACTTC; CDR3 protein: CSASKGSGRADETQYF
V gene: TRBV5-4; J gene: TRBJ1-2; CDR3 length: 13; D gene: TRBD1; clone size: many; CDR3 DNA: TGTGCCAGCAGCTCGATGACAGGGGGTGGCTACACCTTC; CDR3 protein: CASSSMTGGGYTF
V gene: TRBV5-1; J gene: TRBJ2-7; CDR3 length: 16; D gene: -; clone size: -; CDR3 DNA: TGCGCCAGCAGCTGGGGCCCATCCCCGAGCTCCTACGAGCAGTACTTC; CDR3 protein: CASSWGPSPSSYEQYF